One sample yielded the 10 T cell receptor beta chains listed below, sequenced in a study of T cells in Graves' hyperthyroidism and ophthalmopathy. The source material, RNA transcripts, was used to amplify TCR beta CDR3 regions. An initial round of RT-PCR targeting the TCR CDR3 relied on the HTBI primer set. TCRdb re-called the multiplex PCR reads through MiXCR, storing one row per CDR3 protein. The sample carries 94,000 or so distinct CDR3 sequences, over 50% recorded once. Sequencing was performed on blood. These TCRs come from a woman between 35 and 50 years old with Graves' hyperthyroidism.

The chain recombines TRBV7-2 with TRBJ1-2; D might be TRBD1 (6 bases). CDR1 and CDR2 from the germline V gene are SGHTA and FQGNSA. This CDR3 contains 15 residues. Trimming left V 6 bases short and J 5 bases short, with 19 bases between. The CDR3 DNA reads as TGTGCCAGCAGTGGCCGCGGGGGCGCTGGGTATGGCTACACCTTC. Amino acid sequence: CASSGRGGAGYGYTF.

This chain connects TRBV29-1 to TRBJ2-6, with 8 bases lining up with TRBD1. This CDR3 is 15 amino acids long. The germline CDR1 and CDR2 sequences are SQVTM and ANQGSEA. The junction had 6 bases not matched to a gene; V was cut back by 4 bases and J by 4 bases. The CDR3 loop reads CSVGQGNPGANVLTF. The CDR3 DNA follows: TGCAGCGTTGGACAGGGGAACCCCGGGGCCAACGTCCTGACTTTC. Looking up the rest from reference TRBV29-1 and TRBJ2-6 gives the full variable domain: SAVISQKPSRDICQRGTSLTIQCQVDSQVTMMFWYRQQPGQSLTLIATANQGSEATYESGFVIDKFPISRPNLTFSTLTVSNMSPEDSSIYLCSVGQGNPGANVLTFGAGSRLTVL.

This clonotype was observed at least ten times. The chain uses TRBV6-1 and TRBJ2-2; the D call may be TRBD1 or TRBD2 (5 bases each). CDR1 is MNHNS, CDR2 SASEGT, per germline. Trimming removed 5 bases at V and 5 bases at J, with 9 bases between. The CDR3 is 13 amino acids. The CDR3 reads CASSRGETGELFF. The CDR3 nucleotides read TGTGCCAGCAGTAGGGGAGAAACCGGGGAGCTGTTTTTT.

V and J are TRBV7-9 and TRBJ1-6, with TRBD1 as a possible D gene (5 bases). V was trimmed by 5 bases and J by 8 bases, leaving 16 bases between them. The CDR3 has 15 amino acids. Per germline, CDR1 SEHNR and CDR2 FQNEAQ (reference sequence). The CDR3 loop reads CASSPLAGDDSPLHF. As DNA, the CDR3 is TGTGCCAGCAGCCCTTTGGCCGGGGACGATTCACCCCTCCACTTT. The variable domain in full, completed from reference TRBV7-9 and TRBJ1-6, reads DTGVSQNPRHKITKRGQNVTFRCDPISEHNRLYWYRQTLGQGPEFLTYFQNEAQLEKSRLLSDRFSAERPKGSFSTLEIQRTEQGDSAMYLCASSPLAGDDSPLHFGNGTRLTVT.

Only a few counts were recorded for this clonotype. The chain recombines TRBV29-1 with TRBJ2-7; no clear D. This CDR3 spans 10 amino acids. Germline V gene data show CDR1 as SQVTM and CDR2 as ANQGSEA. The CDR3 region is CSRLAYEQYF. The CDR3 DNA reads as TGCAGTCGCCTAGCCTACGAGCAGTACTTC.

The chain recombines TRBV7-9 with TRBJ1-3; TRBD1 agrees at 7 bases. J lost 0 bases, V lost 1 base, and 3 bases had no gene match. In germline, CDR1 is SEHNR, CDR2 FQNEAQ (reference sequence). CDR3 length: 16 amino acids. The CDR3 spells CASSLGDSGSGNTIYF. In nucleotides, the CDR3 is TGTGCCAGCAGCTTAGGGGACAGTGGCTCTGGAAACACCATATATTTT. The whole variable domain, filled in from reference TRBV7-9 and TRBJ1-3, reads DTGVSQNPRHKITKRGQNVTFRCDPISEHNRLYWYRQTLGQGPEFLTYFQNEAQLEKSRLLSDRFSAERPKGSFSTLEIQRTEQGDSAMYLCASSLGDSGSGNTIYFGEGSWLTVV.

J is TRBJ1-4 and V is TRBV7-6; D is unresolved. Trimming removed 2 bases at V and 3 bases at J, with 13 bases between. The germline V gene encodes CDR1 SGHVS and CDR2 FNYEAQ. This CDR3 is built from 16 residues. This CDR3 reads CASSLQSTAANEKLFF. The CDR3 DNA reads TGTGCCAGCAGCTTACAGAGTACTGCCGCTAATGAAAAACTGTTTTTT.

This clonotype was recorded once. The chain carries TRBV20-1 and TRBJ2-7, with 10 bases aligning to TRBD1. The CDR3 runs to 14 residues. V trimming: 3 bases; J trimming: 3 bases; junction bases outside the gene matches: 5. Germline values: CDR1 DFQATT, CDR2 SNEGSKA (reference sequence). CDR3 region: CSASGGTGVYEQYF. Here the CDR3 DNA reads TGCAGTGCTAGTGGTGGGACAGGGGTCTACGAGCAGTACTTC.

The rearrangement joins TRBV7-6 to TRBJ2-5; a possible D gene is TRBD2 (7 bases). The germline V gene has CDR1 SGHVS and CDR2 FNYEAQ. The V and J ends lost 5 bases and 5 bases respectively, with 24 bases between them. This CDR3 is 17 amino acids long. The CDR3 nucleotides read TGTGCCAGCAGCGGTTCTTTATTCGGGGGGCTATGGGAGACCCAGTACTTC. Encoded protein: CASSGSLFGGLWETQYF.

The table lists this clonotype with many counts. V is TRBV9 and J is TRBJ1-6; TRBD1 aligns across 10 bases. The CDR3 loop spans 16 amino acids. V dropped 5 bases and J dropped 7; count of bases not matched to a gene: 9. CDR1 and CDR2 (germline): SGDLS, YYNGEE. CDR3 DNA: TGTGCCAGCAGGGCCGGGACAGGGGAAACGAATTCACCCCTCCACTTT. Protein: CASRAGTGETNSPLHF.